This is a list of T cell receptor beta chains from one sample in a study of identical twins. In TCRdb, the 5' RACE reads were re-called with MiXCR into one record per CDR3 protein. Here the sample spans around 510,000 distinct CDR3 sequences, approximately 15% being singletons. These same data were also listed under a study on yellow fever vaccine responses in identical twins.

The sequenced sample was CD4+ T cells sorted from blood. The source of these receptors is a woman aged 18-29 years in good health. The CDR3 runs from the conserved cysteine through the conserved F or W. D genes are given only for firm matches. The size field is filled for only some rows; it gives once, few, many or a size class.

clone_size,d_call,v_call,j_call,cdr3_nt,cdr3_aa
.,TRBD1,TRBV29-1,TRBJ2-1,TGCAGCGTCGGGACAGGGGAGAAGAATGAGCAGTTCTTC,CSVGTGEKNEQFF
few,TRBD1,TRBV3-1,TRBJ2-7,TGTGCCAGCAGCCAAGGGGACAGCGAGCAGTACTTC,CASSQGDSEQYF
.,TRBD1,TRBV5-6,TRBJ1-2,TGTGCCAGCAGCTTGGATACAGGGGGCGCCTACTATGGCTACACCTTC,CASSLDTGGAYYGYTF
.,.,TRBV20-1,TRBJ1-4,TGCAGTGCTAACGACAGATATAATGAAAAACTGTTTTTT,CSANDRYNEKLFF
many,.,TRBV10-3,TRBJ2-1,TGTGCCATCAGCAAAGGGGGGCTCGGCAATGAGCAGTTCTTC,CAISKGGLGNEQFF
many,TRBD2,TRBV7-2,TRBJ2-1,TGTGCCAGCAGCTTAGGGACGGGGGGGTCCTCAAAGTTCTTC,CASSLGTGGSSKFF
.,.,TRBV3-1,TRBJ1-1,TGTGCCAGCAGCCCCAGAGGGGAAGGACAGAAAGCTTTCTTT,CASSPRGEGQKAFF
.,.,TRBV15,TRBJ2-1,TGTGCCACCAGCAGATACGAATCCGAGCAGTTCTTC,CATSRYESEQFF
.,.,TRBV18,TRBJ2-1,TGTGCCAGCTCAACTGGACAGACCGAGCAGTTCTTC,CASSTGQTEQFF
.,.,TRBV10-2,TRBJ1-5,TGCGCCAGCAGTGAGGAACGGTCAGGGGCCGGTAATCAGCCCCAGCATTTT,CASSEERSGAGNQPQHF
.,TRBD1,TRBV5-1,TRBJ2-3,TGCGCCAGCAGCAGAGTGGGACAGGGGCCCACAGATACGCAGTATTTT,CASSRVGQGPTDTQYF
.,.,TRBV20-1,TRBJ2-7,TGCAGTGCTAGAGCTGGGGTCTCCTACGAGCAGTACTTC,CSARAGVSYEQYF
.,.,TRBV14,TRBJ2-2,TGTGCCAGCAGGAGGAGGTCTACCGGGGAGCTGTTTTTT,CASRRRSTGELFF
few,.,TRBV20-1,TRBJ2-2,TGCAGTGCTATCCCAGGGCTCACCGGGGAGCTGTTTTTT,CSAIPGLTGELFF
.,TRBD2,TRBV29-1,TRBJ2-2,TGCAGCGTTGAAGGCTCTAGCGGGTCGAACACCGGGGAGCTGTTTTTT,CSVEGSSGSNTGELFF
.,TRBD1,TRBV6-1,TRBJ2-3,TGTGCCAGCAGTGCCAGGACAGGGAAAGATACGCAGTATTTT,CASSARTGKDTQYF
.,.,TRBV3-1,TRBJ2-2,TGTGCCAGCAGCCTAGGACCGGGACTTAACACCGGGGAGCTGTTTTTT,CASSLGPGLNTGELFF
.,.,TRBV30,TRBJ1-1,TGTGCCTGGAGTCGGACAGAGGAAGCTTTCTTT,CAWSRTEEAFF
.,TRBD2,TRBV11-2,TRBJ2-6,TGTGCCAGCAGCTCCGTAGCGGGGGGGCCAGCTGGGGCCAACGTCCTGACTTTC,CASSSVAGGPAGANVLTF
.,TRBD2,TRBV18,TRBJ2-7,TGTGCCAGCTCACCACGACTAGCGGGAGGTTCCGAGCAGTACTTC,CASSPRLAGGSEQYF
few,.,TRBV7-9,TRBJ2-1,TGTGCCAGCAGCCTTCTGGGGGCCGGGAGGAGAGATGAGCAGTTCTTC,CASSLLGAGRRDEQFF
.,.,TRBV29-1,TRBJ2-5,TGCAGCGGAAAGGAAGAGACCCAGTACTTC,CSGKEETQYF
.,.,TRBV7-2,TRBJ1-1,TGTGCCAGCAGCTTTGACCATATCCGGCGTTTCTTT,CASSFDHIRRFF
few,.,TRBV28,TRBJ1-1,TGTGCCAGCAGTGCGCCACAGAGGGCTGGCACTGAAGCTTTCTTT,CASSAPQRAGTEAFF
.,TRBD1,TRBV20-1,TRBJ2-1,TGCTGTGCTCCCGATCTTTTTCCGGGGGGTGGGCGGGACAGGGAGTCCGATGAGCAGTTCTTC,CCAPDLFPGGGRDRESDEQFF
.,.,TRBV30,TRBJ2-1,TGTGCCTGGAGTGCAGCGGTTTGGAATGAGCAGTTCTTC,CAWSAAVWNEQFF
many,TRBD2,TRBV20-1,TRBJ2-5,TGCAGTGCGCTCCCCGGGGGGGAGACCCAGTACTTC,CSALPGGETQYF
.,TRBD2,TRBV7-3,TRBJ2-3,TGTGCCAGCAGCCGCGGGGAGGGTCGGGGGTTTAAGTATTTT,CASSRGEGRGFKYF
many,TRBD1,TRBV12-3/TRBV12-4,TRBJ2-1,TGTGCCAGCAGCCGCGCAGGGGGCGCTCAGTTCTTC,CASSRAGGAQFF
many,TRBD1,TRBV10-3,TRBJ1-6,TGTGCCATTGGACAGGTGGATTCACCCCTCCACTTT,CAIGQVDSPLHF
few,.,TRBV28,TRBJ2-2,TGTGCCAGCAGTTTGGGTCATCCCTTCGGGGAGCTGTTTTTT,CASSLGHPFGELFF
few,TRBD1,TRBV10-3,TRBJ2-7,TGTGCCACCGGACAGGGGGCGTTTTACGAGCAGTACTTC,CATGQGAFYEQYF
.,.,TRBV29-1,TRBJ2-1,TGCAGCGTTGTCGGGGCCCTCCGGGATGAGCAGTTCTTC,CSVVGALRDEQFF
few,.,TRBV7-9,TRBJ2-1,TGTGCCAGCAGCCCAGATCCGGGGTCCTACAATGAGCAGTTCTTC,CASSPDPGSYNEQFF
.,.,TRBV5-5,TRBJ2-7,TGTGCCAGCAGCTCTGGGGGGATTACCTACGAGCAGTACTTC,CASSSGGITYEQYF
.,.,TRBV5-6,TRBJ2-7,TGTGCCAGCAGCGCGGGACTTTACGAGCAGTACTTC,CASSAGLYEQYF
many,.,TRBV7-2,TRBJ1-6,TGTGCCAGCAGCTCTGTCAATTCACCCCTCCACTTT,CASSSVNSPLHF
once,TRBD2,TRBV7-9,TRBJ2-5,TGTGCCAGCAGCTTTAGGCCTAGCGGCCAAGAGACCCAGTACTTC,CASSFRPSGQETQYF
.,.,TRBV18,TRBJ2-1,TGTGCCAGCTCACCCGCGGGTAGAACCTACAATGAGCAGTTCTTC,CASSPAGRTYNEQFF
.,TRBD1,TRBV4-1,TRBJ2-7,TGCGCCAGCAGCGCCGTTGGGACAGGGGGCTACGAGCAGTACTTC,CASSAVGTGGYEQYF
.,.,TRBV7-2,TRBJ2-3,TGTGCCAGCAGCTCCGCGGGACGGAGCTCCACAGATACGCAGTATTTT,CASSSAGRSSTDTQYF
.,TRBD1,TRBV12-3/TRBV12-4,TRBJ1-1,TGTGCCAGCAGGTGGACAGGGGGGAACACTGAAGCTTTCTTT,CASRWTGGNTEAFF
few,TRBD1,TRBV29-1,TRBJ1-2,TGCAGCGTTGAAACCGCCGGGGCGAGGGGGCGTCTTGGCTACACCTTC,CSVETAGARGRLGYTF
many,.,TRBV29-1,TRBJ2-7,TGCAGCGTTAGGTTAACAGGGTCGGGCGAGCAGTACTTC,CSVRLTGSGEQYF
.,TRBD2,TRBV28,TRBJ2-7,TGTGCCAGCAGTTTAAGCCGAAGGACTAGCGGGAACGAGCAGTACTTC,CASSLSRRTSGNEQYF
.,.,TRBV5-5,TRBJ2-1,TGTGCCAGCAGCTTGGGCGAGCCGAATGAGCAGTTCTTC,CASSLGEPNEQFF
many,TRBD2,TRBV7-8,TRBJ2-7,TGTGCCAGCAGCCCTGGACTAGCGGGCTTGACCTACGAGCAGTACTTC,CASSPGLAGLTYEQYF
many,.,TRBV7-2,TRBJ2-5,TGTGCCAGCAACCTAGCGACCCAAGAGACTCAGTACTTC,CASNLATQETQYF
.,TRBD1,TRBV6-2/TRBV6-3,TRBJ2-1,TGTGCCAGCAGTTATCCAGGGACAGGGGGCGTCTACAATGAGCAGTTCTTC,CASSYPGTGGVYNEQFF
.,TRBD2,TRBV29-1,TRBJ2-7,TGCAGCGTCGGGGGGACTAAGGGCGAGCAGTACTTC,CSVGGTKGEQYF
few,.,TRBV25-1,TRBJ2-1,TGTGCCAGCACCAAGGCAGGGTCCTACAATGAGCAGTTCTTC,CASTKAGSYNEQFF
many,.,TRBV12-3/TRBV12-4,TRBJ2-1,TGTGCCAGCAGTTTGAAGGGGGACAATGAGCAGTTCTTC,CASSLKGDNEQFF
few,TRBD1,TRBV3-1,TRBJ1-1,TGTGCCAGCAGCCAGTTTCAGGGGGTGGCTGAAGCTTTCTTT,CASSQFQGVAEAFF
few,.,TRBV9,TRBJ2-7,TGTGCCAGCAGCGTAGAGAGGGCCGCCTACTACGAGCAGTACTTC,CASSVERAAYYEQYF